This T cell receptor (beta chain) came from a study of T cell responses to AZD1222 COVID-19 vaccine. Regarding the study as a whole: It should be noted that donors were predominantly white British and more often female, and clonal diversity was possibly underestimated. Elevations in Spike-specific TCR breadth and depth followed administration of two AZD1222 doses.

As concerns this clone: The antigen is unknown.

The CDR3 extends over 12 amino acids. The germline V gene has CDR1 MNHEY and CDR2 SVGAGI. The germline V and J ends were trimmed by 6 bases and 5 bases, with 10 bases remaining between them. Using immunoSEQ multiplex PCR, the repertoire was profiled, and TCRdb retains in-frame clones only, with some absent. The profile covers about 120,000 clones, with 90% appearing a single time and roughly 7% taken by the ten largest. Source: peripheral blood, taken on day 0 of AZD1222 vaccination. The TCR comes from an adult in good health. The chain joins TRBV6-5 to TRBJ1-2, with D uncertain. CDR3 loop: CASSLRSYGYTF. As DNA, the CDR3 is TGTGCCAGCAGCCTACGGAGTTATGGCTACACCTTC.